The present entry profiles one T cell receptor (beta chain) with its context. The antigen remains undetermined. The data were obtained in a study of T cells in Graves' hyperthyroidism and ophthalmopathy. Study-wide context: Before any treatment, at initial diagnosis, peripheral blood was collected. Study conclusions and caveats: Using 13 V-J features, a model discriminated ophthalmopathy from stable hyperthyroidism.

There were TCR beta CDR3 regions amplified from RNA transcripts. HTBI primers drove first-round RT-PCR of the TCR CDR3. TCRdb used MiXCR to reprocess the multiplex PCR reads, holding one entry per CDR3 protein. The sample holds some 420,000 distinct CDR3 sequences, roughly 15% seen once. This clonotype originated in a woman between 18 and 30 years old with Graves' hyperthyroidism. Input material: blood.

Here the CDR3 DNA reads TGTGCCAGCATCACAGGGGGCCGAGGGAGTTCACCCCTCCACTTT. Translation: CASITGGRGSSPLHF. This chain uses TRBV6-2 or TRBV6-3 with TRBJ1-6; 9 positions agree with TRBD1. CDR1 and CDR2 from the germline V gene are MNHEY and SVGEGT. This CDR3 contains 15 residues. Trimming took 7 bases from V and 9 from J; bases not matched to a gene: 10.